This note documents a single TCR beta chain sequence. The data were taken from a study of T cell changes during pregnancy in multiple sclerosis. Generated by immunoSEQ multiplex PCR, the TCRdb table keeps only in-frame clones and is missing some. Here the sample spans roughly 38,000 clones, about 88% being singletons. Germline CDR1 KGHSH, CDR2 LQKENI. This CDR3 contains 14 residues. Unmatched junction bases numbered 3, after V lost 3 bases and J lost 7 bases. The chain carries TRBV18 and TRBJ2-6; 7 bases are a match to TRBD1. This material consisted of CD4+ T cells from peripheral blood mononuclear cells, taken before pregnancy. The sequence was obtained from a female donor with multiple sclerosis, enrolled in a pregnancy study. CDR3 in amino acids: CASSPRQGANVLTF. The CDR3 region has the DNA TGTGCCAGCTCACCTAGACAGGGAGCCAACGTCCTGACTTTC. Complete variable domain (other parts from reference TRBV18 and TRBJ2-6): NAGVMQNPRHLVRRRGQEARLRCSPMKGHSHVYWYRQLPEEGLKFMVYLQKENIIDESGMPKERFSAEFPKEGPSILRIQQVVRGDSAAYFCASSPRQGANVLTFGAGSRLTVL.